The rows below give T cell receptor beta chains drawn from one sample of a study of blood T cell repertoires in COVID-19. TCRdb keeps only in-frame clones here, not all; method: immunoSEQ multiplex PCR. Here the sample spans some 520,000 clones, roughly 89% being singletons. Specimen: peripheral blood. The receptors originated from a man between 18 and 29 years old with COVID-19, enrolled during active disease. CDR3s include the opening cysteine and the closing phenylalanine or tryptophan. The D gene is left open where the match is weak. Size values are once, few and many counts, or a class for expanded clones, and some rows have none.

D gene | J gene | clone size | V gene | CDR3 DNA | CDR3 protein
NA | TRBJ1-6 | few | TRBV4-1 | TGCGCCAGCAGCCAAGATCCGCTCACTCACAGTAATTCACCCCTCCACTTT | CASSQDPLTHSNSPLHF
NA | TRBJ2-3 | NA | TRBV7-8 | TGTGCCAGCAGCCCAAGCACAGATACGCAGTATTTT | CASSPSTDTQYF
TRBD1 | TRBJ2-7 | NA | TRBV10-3 | TGTGCCACAAAGAGGGACAGGGGGTTAAACGAGCAGTACTTC | CATKRDRGLNEQYF
TRBD2 | TRBJ2-3 | NA | TRBV19 | TGTGCCAGTAGTATAGCCCCGGGACTAGCGGGGGGAGATACGCAGTATTTT | CASSIAPGLAGGDTQYF
TRBD1 | TRBJ2-1 | NA | TRBV18 | TGTGCCAGCTCGCGACAGGGGGGCAATGAGCAGTTCTTC | CASSRQGGNEQFF
TRBD2 | TRBJ2-5 | NA | TRBV5-4 | TGTGCCAGCAGCTCCGGGACTAGCGGGATTCTAAGAGAGACCCAGTACTTC | CASSSGTSGILRETQYF
NA | TRBJ2-7 | NA | TRBV18 | TGTGCCAGCTCACCTCGGCAGGGAACTGGAGAGCAGTACTTC | CASSPRQGTGEQYF
TRBD2 | TRBJ2-5 | NA | TRBV7-2 | TGTGCCAGCAGCTTCGTACCGGGGGGGACCCAAGAGACCCAGTACTTC | CASSFVPGGTQETQYF
NA | TRBJ1-1 | few | TRBV30 | TGTGCCTGGAGTACAGGGTTTAAGACTGAAGCTTTCTTT | CAWSTGFKTEAFF
NA | TRBJ2-7 | once | TRBV5-1 | TGCGCCAGCACGATTGCGGGACGGGCGACCGAGCAGTACTTC | CASTIAGRATEQYF
NA | TRBJ2-7 | NA | TRBV11-2 | TGTGCCAGCAGCCTACAGCAACACTGGACTGCCGTATCCTACGAGCAGTACTTC | CASSLQQHWTAVSYEQYF
TRBD1 | TRBJ2-2 | NA | TRBV27 | TGTGCCAGCAGCCTTCGGACAGGGGGAAACACCGGGGAGCTGTTTTTT | CASSLRTGGNTGELFF
NA | TRBJ2-3 | NA | TRBV27 | TGTGCCAGCAGTGCCGGGACTTTCGACACAGATACGCAGTATTTT | CASSAGTFDTDTQYF
NA | TRBJ2-1 | NA | TRBV15 | TGTGCCACCAGCCCTACTAGCCTCGCCTACAATGAGCAGTTCTTC | CATSPTSLAYNEQFF
NA | TRBJ2-7 | few | TRBV13 | TGTGCCAGCACCTTAGGCCGGGGGACCTACGAGCAGTACTTC | CASTLGRGTYEQYF
NA | TRBJ2-7 | NA | TRBV28 | TGTGCCAGCAGTCCCCCCGACTCGAGAAGCTCCTACGAGCAGTACTTC | CASSPPDSRSSYEQYF